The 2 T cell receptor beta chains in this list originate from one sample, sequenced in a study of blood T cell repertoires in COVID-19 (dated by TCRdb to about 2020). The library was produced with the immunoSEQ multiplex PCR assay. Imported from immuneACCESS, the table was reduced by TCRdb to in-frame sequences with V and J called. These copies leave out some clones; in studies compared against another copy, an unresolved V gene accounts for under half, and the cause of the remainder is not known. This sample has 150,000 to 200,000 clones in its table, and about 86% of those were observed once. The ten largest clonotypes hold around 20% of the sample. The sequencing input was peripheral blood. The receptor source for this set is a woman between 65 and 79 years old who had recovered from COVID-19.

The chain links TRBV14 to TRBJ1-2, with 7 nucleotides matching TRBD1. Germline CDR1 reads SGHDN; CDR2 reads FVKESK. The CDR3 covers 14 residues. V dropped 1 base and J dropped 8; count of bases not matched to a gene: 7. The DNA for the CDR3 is TGTGCCAGCAGCCAAGTCGGGCAGGGGGACGGCTACACCTTC. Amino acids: CASSQVGQGDGYTF.

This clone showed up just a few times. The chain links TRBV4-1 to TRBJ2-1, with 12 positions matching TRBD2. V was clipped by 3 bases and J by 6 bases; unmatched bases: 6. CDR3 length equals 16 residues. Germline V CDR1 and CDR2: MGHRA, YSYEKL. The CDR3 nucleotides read TGCGCCAGCAGCCAGGTCGGACTAGCGGGATCCAATGAGCAGTTCTTC. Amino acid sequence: CASSQVGLAGSNEQFF.